A single sample gave rise to the 19 T cell receptor beta chains below, sequenced in a study of T cells in Graves' hyperthyroidism and ophthalmopathy. RNA transcripts yielded amplified TCR beta CDR3 regions. A first-round RT-PCR of the TCR CDR3 used the HTBI primer set. TCRdb ran MiXCR on the multiplex PCR reads and lists one entry per CDR3 protein. The table records under 250,000 distinct CDR3 sequences, 15% to 20% of them present only once. Sequencing used blood. All receptors come from a man aged 50-60 years with Graves' hyperthyroidism.

This clonotype occurred many times. The rearrangement joins TRBV28 to TRBJ2-7, with 10 bases aligning to TRBD2. CDR1 and CDR2 (germline): MDHEN, SYDVKM. The V gene end was trimmed by 4 bases and the J gene end by 6 bases; junction bases not matched to a gene: 6. The CDR3 is made up of 14 amino acids. The CDR3 spells CASSSPSGRAEQYF. For the CDR3, the DNA is TGTGCCAGCAGTTCTCCTAGCGGGAGAGCCGAGCAGTACTTC. Variable domain in full (rest from reference TRBV28 and TRBJ2-7): DVKVTQSSRYLVKRTGEKVFLECVQDMDHENMFWYRQDPGLGLRLIYFSYDVKMKEKGDIPEGYSVSREKKERFSLILESASTNQTSMYLCASSSPSGRAEQYFGPGTRLTVT.

This clonotype was seen many times. The genes are TRBV12-3 or TRBV12-4 and TRBJ2-3; perhaps TRBD2 as D (6 bases). This CDR3 has 15 residues. V shed 4 bases and J shed 7 bases, with 18 bases lying between them. CDR3 nucleotide sequence: TGTGCCAGCAGTTCCGGGCAACTAGCTTGGAATACGCAGTATTTT. Encoded protein: CASSSGQLAWNTQYF.

Remarks on this clonotype: One end of the junction is discordant with germline, which a read error may explain. The rearrangement joins TRBV15 to TRBJ2-7; 12 bases are a match to TRBD2. The CDR3 length is 16 residues. Germline V gene lookup returns CDR1 LNHNV and CDR2 YYDKDF (reference sequence). CDR3 loop: CATGRESGLAGYEQYF. In nucleotides, the CDR3 is TGTGCCACCGGCAGAGAAAGCGGACTAGCGGGATACGAGCAGTACTTC.

The chain links TRBV5-4 to TRBJ2-1, with D perhaps matching TRBD2 (5 bases). Trimming removed 0 bases at V and 0 bases at J, with 13 bases between. This CDR3 is built from 17 residues. Per the germline V gene, CDR1 is SGHNT and CDR2 is YYREEE (reference sequence). The chain's CDR3 is CASSLESTSLSYNEQFF. The CDR3 nucleotides read TGTGCCAGCAGCTTGGAGTCCACTAGTCTCTCCTACAATGAGCAGTTCTTC.

This clonotype showed up just a few times. V is TRBV4-3 and J is TRBJ2-5; D uncertain. V gave up 0 bases and J gave up 8 bases, with 22 bases separating them. The length of the CDR3 is 17 residues. CDR1 and CDR2 from the germline V gene are LGHNA and YSLEER. The CDR3 here is CASSQDASGYPPDTQYF. The CDR3 DNA follows: TGCGCCAGCAGCCAAGATGCCTCCGGGTATCCCCCGGATACCCAGTACTTC.

A single count supports this clonotype. A single base separates this from a much larger clone, so it may be a read error. The gene calls are TRBV5-1 and TRBJ2-1, with D perhaps TRBD1 (5 bases). The CDR3 is 15 residues long. The germline gives CDR1 SGHRS, CDR2 YFSETQ. Here the CDR3 DNA reads TGCGCCGGCAGCTTGGTCTCCAGGGTCGTGGTTGAGCAGTTCTTC. It codes for CAGSLVSRVVVEQFF.

The J gene is TRBJ2-4, the V gene TRBV27, with TRBD2 matching over 9 bases. Trimming cost V 5 bases and J 4 bases; bases outside gene matches: 9. The CDR3 loop spans 16 amino acids. CDR1 is MNHEY and CDR2 is SMNVEV in the germline V gene (reference sequence). The CDR3 sequence: CASSPIAGARKNIQYF. Here the CDR3 DNA reads TGTGCCAGCAGTCCAATAGCGGGAGCGAGGAAAAACATTCAGTACTTC.

This sequence joins TRBV4-3 and TRBJ2-7, with 9 bases that match TRBD2. CDR3 length: 15 amino acids. Looked up from germline, CDR1 is LGHNA and CDR2 is YSLEER. V shed 2 bases, J shed 1 base, and the junction held 3 bases outside the gene matches. This CDR3 reads CASSQLSGGSYEQYF. The CDR3 region has the DNA TGCGCCAGCAGCCAACTTAGCGGGGGATCCTACGAGCAGTACTTC.

In its sample, this clonotype was seen many times. The genes are TRBV5-1 and TRBJ1-1; D is undetermined. Germline CDR1 and CDR2: SGHRS and YFSETQ. V dropped 0 bases and J dropped 2 bases, with 11 bases sitting between them. The CDR3 sequence is 15 residues long. The CDR3 region is CASSLVGGHNTEAFF. The CDR3 nucleotides read TGCGCCAGCAGCTTGGTTGGTGGGCACAACACTGAAGCTTTCTTT.

This clonotype was seen ten or more times. The rearrangement links TRBV28 to TRBJ2-5; 7 bases agree with TRBD2. Germline trimming cut 8 bases from V and 2 bases from J; bases unmatched to any gene: 11. This CDR3 spans 15 amino acids. Germline CDR1 MDHEN, CDR2 SYDVKM. CDR3: CASRVWDYLQETQYF. The CDR3 DNA reads TGTGCCAGCCGAGTCTGGGACTACTTACAAGAGACCCAGTACTTC.

This clonotype was seen a few times. The genes are TRBV20-1 and TRBJ1-6; a weak D match, TRBD1 (5 bases). V lost 3 bases, J lost 3 bases, and 15 bases lay in between. CDR3 length: 16 residues. CDR1 DFQATT and CDR2 SNEGSKA come from the germline V gene (reference sequence). The CDR3 reads CSASVGGSFYNSPLHF. CDR3 coding DNA: TGCAGTGCTAGTGTTGGGGGAAGTTTCTATAATTCACCCCTCCACTTT.

This chain joins TRBV18 and TRBJ2-2; D may be TRBD1 (6 bases). This CDR3 region has 14 residues. V was shortened by 3 bases and J by 5 bases, with 10 bases between the two germline ends. CDR1 KGHSH and CDR2 LQKENI come from the germline V gene. The CDR3 region is CASSPGQTTGELFF. CDR3 sequence (DNA): TGTGCCAGCTCACCCGGACAGACTACCGGGGAGCTGTTTTTT.

In its sample, this clonotype was seen many times. The chain combines TRBV13 with TRBJ2-3, with 11 positions matching TRBD2. Germline V gene data show CDR1 as PRHDT and CDR2 as FYEKMQ (reference sequence). Trimming cost V 5 bases and J 6 bases; bases outside gene matches: 10. This CDR3 contains 16 residues. CDR3 nucleotide sequence: TGTGCCAGCAGCCCCCGTAGCGGGAGGGCCGGGGATACGCAGTATTTT. Translated: CASSPRSGRAGDTQYF.

This clonotype has just a few counts. The chain is built from TRBV4-1 and TRBJ1-5; D perhaps matches TRBD1 (5 bases). In germline, CDR1 is MGHRA, CDR2 YSYEKL. Trimming left V 2 bases short and J 4 bases short, with 9 bases between. The CDR3 extends over 14 amino acids. Written as DNA, the CDR3 is TGCGCCAGCAGCCAACGGGACGAGAATCAGCCCCAGCATTTT. Residues: CASSQRDENQPQHF.

The chain joins TRBV7-9 to TRBJ2-1; possibly TRBD1 for D (6 bases). The V gene lost 5 bases and the J gene lost 8 bases, with 13 bases spanning the gap. The germline CDR1 and CDR2 sequences are SEHNR and FQNEAQ (reference sequence). The CDR3 has 13 residues. The CDR3 reads CASSKQGFHEQFF. Here the CDR3 DNA reads TGTGCCAGCAGCAAACAGGGTTTCCATGAGCAGTTCTTC. The entire variable domain, with the rest obtained from reference TRBV7-9 and TRBJ2-1, is as follows: DTGVSQNPRHKITKRGQNVTFRCDPISEHNRLYWYRQTLGQGPEFLTYFQNEAQLEKSRLLSDRFSAERPKGSFSTLEIQRTEQGDSAMYLCASSKQGFHEQFFGPGTRLTVL.

The J gene is TRBJ2-3, the V gene TRBV4-2, with D perhaps assigned TRBD1 or TRBD2 (5 bases each). CDR3 length: 16 residues. Germline CDR1 is LGHNA and CDR2 is YNFKEQ. The V and J ends lost 1 base and 0 bases respectively, with 11 bases between them. For the CDR3, the DNA is TGTGCCAGCAGCCAAGTCGGGGCGGCTAGCACAGATACGCAGTATTTT. Translating it yields CASSQVGAASTDTQYF.

This clonotype was detected ten times or more. The rearrangement links TRBV28 to TRBJ2-1; 10 bases are a match to TRBD2. This CDR3 region has 15 residues. Germline V gene lookup returns CDR1 MDHEN and CDR2 SYDVKM. The V gene end was trimmed by 2 bases and the J gene end by 6 bases; junction bases not matched to a gene: 4. The CDR3 DNA reads TGTGCCAGCAGTTTAGCTAGCGGGAGCGGCAATGAGCAGTTCTTC. Encoded protein: CASSLASGSGNEQFF.

CDR3 in amino acids: CASSVAGFTDTQYF. DNA for the CDR3: TGTGCCAGCAGCGTGGCGGGGTTCACAGATACGCAGTATTTT. The rearrangement links TRBV9 to TRBJ2-3; tentatively, D is TRBD2 (6 bases). With 2 bases removed from V and 2 bases from J, the gap between germline ends came to 9 bases. This CDR3 region has 14 residues. Germline V gene sequence: CDR1 SGDLS, CDR2 YYNGEE.

This chain joins TRBV4-2 and TRBJ2-5; 7 bases match TRBD2. CDR1 LGHNA and CDR2 YNFKEQ come from the germline V gene. Germline trimming cut 1 base from V and 1 base from J; bases unmatched to any gene: 3. The CDR3 spans 15 residues. CDR3 amino acids: CASSQGGLLQETQYF. CDR3 DNA sequence: TGTGCCAGCAGCCAAGGGGGACTACTCCAAGAGACCCAGTACTTC.